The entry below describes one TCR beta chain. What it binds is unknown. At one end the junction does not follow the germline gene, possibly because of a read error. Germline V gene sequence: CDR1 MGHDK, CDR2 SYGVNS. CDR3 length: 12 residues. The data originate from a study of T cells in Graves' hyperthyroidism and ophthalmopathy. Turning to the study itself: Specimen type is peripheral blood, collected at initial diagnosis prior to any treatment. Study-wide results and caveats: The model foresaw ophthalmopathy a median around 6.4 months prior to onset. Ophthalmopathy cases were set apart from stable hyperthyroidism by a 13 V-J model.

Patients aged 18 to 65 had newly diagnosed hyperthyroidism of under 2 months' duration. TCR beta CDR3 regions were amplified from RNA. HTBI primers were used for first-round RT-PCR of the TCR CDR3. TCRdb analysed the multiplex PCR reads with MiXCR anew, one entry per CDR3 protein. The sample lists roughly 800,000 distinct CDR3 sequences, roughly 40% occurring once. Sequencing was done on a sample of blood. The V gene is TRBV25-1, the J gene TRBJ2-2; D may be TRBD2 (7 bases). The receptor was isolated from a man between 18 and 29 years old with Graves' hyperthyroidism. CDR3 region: CARGGNTGELFF. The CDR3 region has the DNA TGTGCTAGGGGGGGGAACACCGGAGAGCTGTTTTTT. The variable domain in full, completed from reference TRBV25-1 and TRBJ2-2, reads EADIYQTPRYLVIGTGKKITLECSQTMGHDKMYWYQQDPGMELHLIHYSYGVNSTEKGDLSSESTVSRIRTEHFPLTLESARPSHTSQYLCARGGNTGELFFGEGSRLTVL.